The 24 T cell receptor beta chains below were found in one sample sequenced in a study of blood T cell repertoires in COVID-19. Produced via immunoSEQ multiplex PCR; TCRdb's table is partial and in-frame only. The sample yields approximately 290,000 clones, approximately 83% seen once. Material for sequencing was PBMCs or T cells enriched from blood (not recorded which). The receptors were sampled from a woman in her thirties who had recovered from COVID-19.

The chain has TRBV7-3 and TRBJ2-7; 10 bases fit TRBD2. V lost 0 bases and J lost 3; bases outside the gene matches: 8. The length of the CDR3 is 17 residues. Germline V gene lookup returns CDR1 SGHTA and CDR2 FQGTGA. The DNA for the CDR3 is TGTGCCAGCAGCTTAACTATCTGGGCTAGCGGGAGCTACGAGCAGTACTTC. It codes for CASSLTIWASGSYEQYF.

This rearrangement joins TRBV18 to TRBJ1-3; 7 nucleotides match TRBD1. The V gene's germline CDR1 is KGHSH and CDR2 LQKENI. The CDR3 covers 14 residues. The ends lost 6 bases at V and 4 bases at J; junction bases unmatched: 6. The chain's CDR3 is CASSRGQEGNTIYF. The CDR3, as DNA: TGTGCCAGCTCGCGCGGACAGGAGGGAAACACCATATATTTT.

The chain recombines TRBV12-3 or TRBV12-4 with TRBJ1-2; D is perhaps TRBD1 (5 bases). CDR3 length: 12 residues. V was clipped by 6 bases and J by 4 bases, with 9 bases between them. CDR3 protein: CASSMGPYGYTF. The DNA for the CDR3 is TGTGCCAGCAGCATGGGGCCCTATGGCTACACCTTC.

In its sample, this clone was seen once. The chain combines TRBV28 with TRBJ1-2; 8 bases map to TRBD1. The CDR3 sequence is 14 residues long. The trim removed 3 bases at V and 4 bases at J, leaving 4 bases unmatched. Per germline, CDR1 MDHEN and CDR2 SYDVKM. CDR3 protein: CASSFVDRAYGYTF. The CDR3 DNA reads as TGTGCCAGCAGTTTTGTGGACAGGGCCTATGGCTACACCTTC.

This chain links TRBV5-1 with TRBJ1-5; D might be TRBD1 (5 bases). V lost 4 bases and J lost 4, with 15 bases in between. Germline V gene sequence: CDR1 SGHRS, CDR2 YFSETQ. This CDR3 region has 15 residues. The DNA of the CDR3 is TGCGCCAGCAGCCTTCGTGGGGCAATTAATCAGCCCCAGCATTTT. Translated: CASSLRGAINQPQHF.

V is TRBV24-1 and J is TRBJ2-1; possible D gene TRBD2, 6 bases. CDR3 size: 14 residues. V gave up 8 bases and J gave up 6 bases, with 16 bases separating them. Germline loops: CDR1 KGHDR, CDR2 SFDVKD. The CDR3 reads CATNEGGVPNEQFF. The CDR3 DNA reads as TGTGCCACCAATGAAGGCGGGGTTCCCAATGAGCAGTTCTTC.

The chain links TRBV6-5 to TRBJ2-2; 7 bases map to TRBD2. With 8 bases clipped from V and 1 base from J, the junction kept 4 bases outside the gene matches. Per germline, CDR1 MNHEY and CDR2 SVGAGI. The CDR3 is made up of 14 amino acids. This chain's CDR3 is CASVRGGNTGELFF. The CDR3 DNA is TGTGCCAGCGTCCGCGGGGGGAACACCGGGGAGCTGTTTTTT.

V usage is TRBV28 and J usage is TRBJ2-3; no reliable D call. The CDR3 has 17 residues. CDR1 MDHEN and CDR2 SYDVKM come from the germline V gene. V shed 2 bases and J shed 0 bases, with 15 bases lying between them. The CDR3 protein is CASSLDDWLRSTDTQYF. The CDR3 DNA follows: TGTGCCAGCAGTTTAGACGACTGGTTGCGTAGCACAGATACGCAGTATTTT. Supplemented by reference TRBV28 and TRBJ2-3, the full variable domain reads DVKVTQSSRYLVKRTGEKVFLECVQDMDHENMFWYRQDPGLGLRLIYFSYDVKMKEKGDIPEGYSVSREKKERFSLILESASTNQTSMYLCASSLDDWLRSTDTQYFGPGTRLTVL.

J is TRBJ1-4 and V is TRBV5-1, with TRBD1 matching over 8 bases. Germline CDR1 is SGHRS and CDR2 is YFSETQ. This CDR3 region has 14 residues. With 3 bases clipped from V and 7 bases from J, the junction kept 5 bases outside the gene matches. The CDR3 here is CASSSLTGGEKLFF. The CDR3, as DNA: TGCGCCAGCAGCTCTTTAACAGGGGGTGAAAAACTGTTTTTT.

For this clone: A junction boundary mismatches the germline segment, possibly from a read error. The rearrangement links TRBV30 to TRBJ2-7, with D tentatively TRBD2 (5 bases). CDR3 length equals 12 residues. Germline lookup yields CDR1 GTSNPN and CDR2 SVGIG (reference sequence). The CDR3 nucleotides are TGTGCCTGGAGTGTACAGTCGGGATCCGGGAACTTC. Translation: CAWSVQSGSGNF. The full variable domain, in which reference TRBV30 and TRBJ2-7 provide the parts outside the CDR3, is SQTIHQWPATLVQPVGSPLSLECTVEGTSNPNLYWYRQAAGRGLQLLFYSVGIGQISSEVPQNLSASRPQDRQFILSSKKLLLSDSGFYLCAWSVQSGSGNFGPGTRLTVT.

This clone was detected only a few times. This sequence joins TRBV7-8 and TRBJ1-6; D is ambiguous. The CDR3 sequence is 15 residues long. Per germline, CDR1 SGHVS and CDR2 FQNEAQ. The ends were cut back, 5 bases at V and 5 bases at J, with 13 bases in the middle. As DNA, the CDR3 is TGTGCCAGCAGCCTTGCGGGTAGTAATAATTCACCCCTCCACTTT. It is translated as CASSLAGSNNSPLHF.

The rearrangement uses TRBV7-2 and TRBJ1-4; 10 bases agree with TRBD1. V lost 4 bases and J lost 4; bases outside the gene matches: 9. Germline V CDR1 and CDR2: SGHTA, FQGNSA. CDR3 length: 17 residues. CDR3 region: CASSSTGTGVGNEKLFF. CDR3 sequence (DNA): TGTGCCAGCAGCTCCACCGGGACAGGGGTGGGTAATGAAAAACTGTTTTTT.

The genes are TRBV30 and TRBJ1-5; TRBD1 aligns across 7 bases. The CDR3 runs to 13 residues. Trimming took 1 base from V and 7 from J; bases not matched to a gene: 4. In germline, CDR1 is GTSNPN, CDR2 SVGIG (reference sequence). The chain's CDR3 is CAWSAGGLQPQHF. The CDR3 bases are TGTGCCTGGAGTGCAGGGGGGCTGCAGCCCCAGCATTTT.

V and J are TRBV28 and TRBJ1-2, with D hard to call. The ends were cut back, 3 bases at V and 8 bases at J, with 7 bases in the middle. From germline, CDR1 is MDHEN and CDR2 SYDVKM. The CDR3 runs to 11 residues. CDR3 amino acids: CASSLAGGYTF. The CDR3 DNA reads as TGTGCCAGCAGTTTGGCAGGCGGCTACACCTTC.

This chain uses TRBV30 with TRBJ2-7; 9 positions match TRBD2. This CDR3 comprises 14 residues. V shed 2 bases, J shed 1 base, and the junction held 3 bases outside the gene matches. Germline-derived CDR1 and CDR2 are GTSNPN and SVGIG (reference sequence). The CDR3 coding sequence is TGTGCCTGGAGTTGGACTAGCGAGTCCTACGAGCAGTACTTC. It is translated as CAWSWTSESYEQYF. Full variable domain (missing parts from reference TRBV30 and TRBJ2-7): SQTIHQWPATLVQPVGSPLSLECTVEGTSNPNLYWYRQAAGRGLQLLFYSVGIGQISSEVPQNLSASRPQDRQFILSSKKLLLSDSGFYLCAWSWTSESYEQYFGPGTRLTVT.

The chain joins TRBV24-1 to TRBJ1-2, with D unclear. The CDR3 is 12 amino acids. Germline CDR1 is KGHDR and CDR2 is SFDVKD. V shed 7 bases and J shed 4 bases, with 9 bases lying between them. The CDR3 loop is CATSTGTYGYTF. For the CDR3, the DNA is TGTGCCACCAGCACGGGAACCTATGGCTACACCTTC.

The V gene is TRBV19, the J gene TRBJ2-1; the match to TRBD2 covers 16 bases. V was pared by 4 bases and J by 3 bases, with 12 bases of the junction left unmatched. Germline CDR1 reads LNHDA; CDR2 reads SQIVND (reference sequence). This CDR3 contains 20 residues. CDR3 residues: CASSTDKGTSGREYYNEQFF. In DNA, the CDR3 is TGTGCCAGTAGTACGGATAAAGGGACTAGCGGGAGGGAATACTACAATGAGCAGTTCTTC. The full variable domain, completed using reference TRBV19 and TRBJ2-1, is DGGITQSPKYLFRKEGQNVTLSCEQNLNHDAMYWYRQDPGQGLRLIYYSQIVNDFQKGDIAEGYSVSREKKESFPLTVTSAQKNPTAFYLCASSTDKGTSGREYYNEQFFGPGTRLTVL.

The table lists this clone with many counts. The J gene is TRBJ2-1, the V gene TRBV29-1; TRBD2 agrees at 9 bases. The germline V gene has CDR1 SQVTM and CDR2 ANQGSEA. Trimming at V came to 4 bases and at J to 10 bases, leaving 8 bases not matched to a gene. The CDR3 runs 13 residues. The CDR3 loop reads CSVVGGRAREQFF. CDR3 in DNA: TGCAGCGTTGTAGGCGGGAGGGCCAGAGAGCAGTTCTTC.

This chain connects TRBV5-1 to TRBJ1-6; tentative D call: TRBD1 (6 bases). Germline V lookup: CDR1 SGHRS, CDR2 YFSETQ. The CDR3 is 15 residues long. The V end lost 1 base, the J end lost 9 bases, and 14 bases lay between the germline ends. DNA of the CDR3: TGCGCCAGCAGCTTGAGGGATTACAGGGCTTCACCCCTCCACTTT. Translation gives CASSLRDYRASPLHF.

The gene calls are TRBV24-1 and TRBJ1-2; D is unclear. The CDR3 extends over 13 amino acids. CDR1 is KGHDR, CDR2 SFDVKD, per germline. V was cut by 4 bases and J by 3 bases, with 8 bases left in between. CDR3 residues: CATSEGGYYGYTF. In DNA form, the CDR3 reads TGTGCCACCAGTGAGGGAGGATACTATGGCTACACCTTC.

This clone was counted a single time. Other DNA sequences in the sample encode the same CDR3. The rearrangement joins TRBV19 to TRBJ1-1; D not certain. V lost 5 bases to trimming and J lost 1 base, with 8 bases between them. CDR3 length: 13 residues. Germline-derived CDR1 and CDR2 are LNHDA and SQIVND (reference sequence). CDR3 coding DNA: TGTGCCAGTAGTGTCAGAGGGAACACTGAAGCTTTCTTT. As protein: CASSVRGNTEAFF.

V gene TRBV7-2 combines with J gene TRBJ2-3; 9 nucleotides align to TRBD2. The CDR3 is 16 amino acids. Trimming took 10 bases from V and 3 from J; bases not matched to a gene: 14. Germline CDR1 SGHTA, CDR2 FQGNSA. CDR3 in DNA: TGTGCCACTGCTGGCGGGAGGGCCGGATTGACAGATACGCAGTATTTT. Translated, it gives CATAGGRAGLTDTQYF.

The chain joins TRBV28 to TRBJ1-5; TRBD1 matches 7 bases. Germline trimming cut 1 base from V and 12 bases from J; bases unmatched to any gene: 18. CDR3 size: 17 residues. Germline values: CDR1 MDHEN, CDR2 SYDVKM. The CDR3 loop is CASSLYPSTGSVIHQHF. CDR3 nucleotide sequence: TGTGCCAGCAGTTTATATCCTTCGACAGGGTCAGTTATTCACCAGCATTTT.

Only a few counts were recorded for this clone. This chain uses TRBV19 with TRBJ2-7; no clear D gene. This CDR3 has 12 residues. V lost 10 bases and J lost 1, with 11 bases in between. Germline V gives CDR1 LNHDA, CDR2 SQIVND (reference sequence). CDR3 DNA sequence: TGTGCCACCACAGATCGTTCCTACGAGCAGTACTTC. Translation gives CATTDRSYEQYF.